The present entry profiles one TCR beta chain with its context. What this receptor recognizes is not known. There are no base qualities to consult, and no much larger clone falls within one base. These data originate in a study of CD8 T cells in ankylosing spondylitis listed by TCRdb under 2017. Concerning the study at large: The study set out to find disease-linked TCR variants by profiling T cell receptor beta repertoires in ankylosing spondylitis patients and healthy donors. In total, the full study cohort was made up of about 110 healthy donors and roughly 27 ankylosing spondylitis patients. Peripheral blood was sampled, and synovial fluid was also collected from ankylosing spondylitis patients.

CDR1 is given as ENHRY and CDR2 as SYGVKD, both from the germline V gene. Unmatched junction bases come to 7, with V trimmed by 8 bases and J by 7 bases. The CDR3 runs 13 residues from the cysteine to the phenylalanine. Solely the CDR3 DNA is kept, with 39 bases framed from the first base. Beyond this particular receptor, the publication reports: In peripheral blood, the disease-linked clones were found at relatively low frequencies and had a CD8+ phenotype. Blood from ankylosing spondylitis patients appeared to be characterized by a TCR beta motif composed of several highly homologous amino acid variants. The disease-linked clones were reported to be significantly enriched in matched synovial fluid samples from ankylosing spondylitis patients. Some motif variants were previously reported in synovial fluid and blood of reactive arthritis patients, suggesting common disease-initiation mechanisms.

Sequencing instrument: Illumina HiSeq 2500. Quantitative 5'-RACE with molecular barcodes was used to prepare TCR beta libraries. The published analysis was carried out like this. Disease-linked TCR variants were identified with a new computational method built on a probabilistic model of VDJ rearrangement. The public reads were reanalyzed by TCRdb: fastp trimming at Q25, MiXCR alignment, in-frame beta chains only. For every CDR3 protein sequence, its rows merge into one entry that carries the most common genes and DNA. TCRdb, not the authors, supplied the V and J calls. The sample profile shows 230,000 or so distinct CDR3 sequences; 18% of them were found once. Jointly, the top ten make up around 30% of the sample.

The TCR sequence derives from a male donor with ankylosing spondylitis or in good health (not recorded which). Sample: blood, either unsorted or a sorted T cell fraction (not recorded which). Here the chain combines TRBV10-3 and TRBJ2-1, and TRBD1 aligns with 8 junction nucleotides. The sequenced DNA is TGTGCCATCGGACAGGGCTTGCAGAATGAGCAGTTCTTC. This translates into CAIGQGLQNEQFF.